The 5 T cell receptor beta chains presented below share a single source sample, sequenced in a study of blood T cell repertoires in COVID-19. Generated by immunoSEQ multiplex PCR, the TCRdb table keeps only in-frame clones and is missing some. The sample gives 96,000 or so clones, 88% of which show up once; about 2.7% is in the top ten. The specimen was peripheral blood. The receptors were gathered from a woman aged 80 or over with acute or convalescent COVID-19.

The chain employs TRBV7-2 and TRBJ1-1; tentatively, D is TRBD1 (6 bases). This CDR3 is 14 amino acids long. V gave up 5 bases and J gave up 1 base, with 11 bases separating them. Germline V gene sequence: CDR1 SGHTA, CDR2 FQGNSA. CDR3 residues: CASSAQGKNTEAFF. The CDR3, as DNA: TGTGCCAGCAGCGCCCAGGGGAAGAACACTGAAGCTTTCTTT.

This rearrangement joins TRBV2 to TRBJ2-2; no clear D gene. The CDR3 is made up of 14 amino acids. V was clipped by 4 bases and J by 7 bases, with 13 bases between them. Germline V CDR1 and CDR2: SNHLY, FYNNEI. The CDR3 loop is CASSATNGFGELFF. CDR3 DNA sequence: TGTGCCAGCAGTGCTACGAACGGTTTCGGGGAGCTGTTTTTT.

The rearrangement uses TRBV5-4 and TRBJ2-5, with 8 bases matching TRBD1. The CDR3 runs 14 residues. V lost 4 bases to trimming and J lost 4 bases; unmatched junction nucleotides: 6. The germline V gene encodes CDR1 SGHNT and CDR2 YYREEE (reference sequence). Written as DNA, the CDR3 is TGTGCCAGCAGCAGGACAGGGTCGGGAGAGACCCAGTACTTC. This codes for CASSRTGSGETQYF.

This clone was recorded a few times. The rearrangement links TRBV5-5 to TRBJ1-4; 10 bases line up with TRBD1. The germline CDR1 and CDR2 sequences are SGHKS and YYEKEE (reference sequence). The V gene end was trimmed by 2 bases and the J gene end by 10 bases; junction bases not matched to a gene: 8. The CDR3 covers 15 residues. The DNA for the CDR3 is TGTGCCAGCAGCTTCCTAGACAGGGGGCGCGGAAAACTGTTTTTT. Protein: CASSFLDRGRGKLFF.

CDR3 protein: CASSSPPGTASADTQYF. In DNA, the CDR3 is TGTGCCAGCAGCTCACCCCCCGGGACTGCCTCGGCAGATACGCAGTATTTT. J is TRBJ2-3 and V is TRBV7-3; perhaps TRBD2 as D (6 bases). Per germline, CDR1 SGHTA and CDR2 FQGTGA. This CDR3 contains 17 residues. Trimming removed 4 bases from V and 4 bases from J, with 21 bases in between.